This T cell receptor beta chain came from a study of shared clonotypes between healthy human individuals. The overall study: In total, the donors were a couple of women and three men aged 18 to 49. Each donor's CD8 memory used one plate, CD8 naive two, each CD4 subset three.

The length of the CDR3 is 14 residues. Germline loops: CDR1 MNHNS, CDR2 SASEGT. V shed 2 bases and J shed 0 bases, with 7 bases lying between them. Study-wide results and limits: It was only blood that was sampled, and tissue repertoires likely differ. Clonotypes that were shared across a handful of donors made up approximately 5.1% of naive CD4 clonotypes.

The repertoire was sequenced with immunoSEQ multiplex PCR; TCRdb's copy has only in-frame clones and lacks some. The sample lists some 660,000 clones, around three quarters occurring once. This clone was detected a few times. Its antigen is unknown. Input material: memory CD4+ T cells sorted from blood. Subset of the sample: CD45RA-negative fraction. The origin of this receptor is a woman in her twenties or thirties in good health. The chain combines TRBV6-1 with TRBJ1-2; D not resolved. The CDR3 sequence is CASSESSANYGYTF. As DNA, the CDR3 is TGTGCCAGCAGTGAATCATCAGCTAACTATGGCTACACCTTC.